One and the same sample provided the 9 T cell receptor beta chains below, sequenced in a study of OX40 agonist ivuxolimab in advanced cancers. Generated by immunoSEQ multiplex PCR, the TCRdb table keeps only in-frame clones and is missing some. The data contain 87,000 or so clones, over 75% of them singletons. The sample consisted of CD4+ or CD8+ T cells sorted from blood, taken in a trial of the OX40 agonist ivuxolimab. Receptors were obtained from an adult with an advanced solid tumor such as melanoma, head and neck, liver or kidney cancer.

This chain uses TRBV9 with TRBJ2-2, with D perhaps TRBD2 (6 bases). V lost 3 bases and J lost 7, with 13 bases in between. The CDR3 contains 14 residues. CDR1 is SGDLS, CDR2 YYNGEE, per germline. As DNA, the CDR3 is TGTGCCAGCAGCGCCGGGACTGGCGACGGGGAGCTGTTTTTT. This encodes CASSAGTGDGELFF.

This chain joins TRBV6-6 and TRBJ2-5; D remains ambiguous. Germline V gives CDR1 MNHNY, CDR2 SVGAGI (reference sequence). V was cut by 6 bases and J by 5 bases, with 7 bases left in between. This CDR3 spans 11 amino acids. The CDR3, as DNA: TGTGCCAGCAGCCCTAGGGAGACCCAGTACTTC. It specifies CASSPRETQYF.

This clone was counted once. The chain has TRBV29-1 and TRBJ1-1; TRBD1 matches at 7 bases. The CDR3 length is 12 residues. Germline V gives CDR1 SQVTM, CDR2 ANQGSEA. Trimming took 4 bases from V and 5 from J; bases not matched to a gene: 4. CDR3 nucleotide sequence: TGCAGCGTTGTCCCAGGGGGGACTGAAGCTTTCTTT. Translated: CSVVPGGTEAFF.

For the CDR3, the DNA is TGTGCCAGCAGCCCTAGCGGGAAACCCAATGAGCAGTTCTTC. This gives the protein CASSPSGKPNEQFF. The chain links TRBV16 to TRBJ2-1, with 9 bases fitting TRBD2. V lost 4 bases to trimming and J lost 6 bases; unmatched junction nucleotides: 4. The CDR3 contains 14 residues. CDR1 and CDR2 from the germline V gene are KGHSY and FQNENV.

This clone was recorded many times. CDR3 protein: CASSEGHPVDGYTF. CDR3 nucleotides: TGTGCCAGTTCGGAGGGACACCCAGTCGATGGCTACACCTTC. V is TRBV2 and J is TRBJ1-2; a weak D match, TRBD1 (6 bases). The CDR3 extends over 14 amino acids. The V gene's germline CDR1 is SNHLY and CDR2 FYNNEI. With 9 bases removed from V and 6 bases from J, the gap between germline ends came to 20 bases.

The CDR3 bases are TGTGCCAGCAGCTCGAGGCGCCTAACAACCTACGAGCAGTACTTC. Translating it yields CASSSRRLTTYEQYF. The chain combines TRBV7-8 with TRBJ2-7, with unresolved D. CDR1 is SGHVS, CDR2 FQNEAQ, per germline. The ends were cut back, 4 bases at V and 2 bases at J, with 15 bases in the middle. The CDR3 is made up of 15 amino acids.

J is TRBJ2-1 and V is TRBV5-1; D call uncertain. V dropped 4 bases and J dropped 0 bases, with 5 bases sitting between them. Germline assignment: CDR1 SGHRS and CDR2 YFSETQ. The CDR3 runs 13 residues. DNA for the CDR3: TGCGCCAGCAGCGGGGACTCCTACAATGAGCAGTTCTTC. Encoded protein: CASSGDSYNEQFF.

The V and J genes are TRBV9 and TRBJ1-1; D is unresolved. V lost 2 bases and J 0 bases, leaving 5 bases between the germline ends. The length of the CDR3 is 13 residues. Germline V gene data show CDR1 as SGDLS and CDR2 as YYNGEE. CDR3 loop: CASSVQMNTEAFF. CDR3 nucleotides: TGTGCCAGCAGCGTTCAAATGAACACTGAAGCTTTCTTT.

The V gene is TRBV28, the J gene TRBJ1-5; a possible D gene is TRBD1 (5 bases). Germline V lookup: CDR1 MDHEN, CDR2 SYDVKM. The V end was cut by 8 bases, the J end by 6 bases, with 17 bases between. The CDR3 contains 14 residues. CDR3 loop: CASQSGGDVQPQHF. The CDR3 DNA reads TGTGCCAGCCAATCGGGAGGGGATGTTCAGCCCCAGCATTTT.